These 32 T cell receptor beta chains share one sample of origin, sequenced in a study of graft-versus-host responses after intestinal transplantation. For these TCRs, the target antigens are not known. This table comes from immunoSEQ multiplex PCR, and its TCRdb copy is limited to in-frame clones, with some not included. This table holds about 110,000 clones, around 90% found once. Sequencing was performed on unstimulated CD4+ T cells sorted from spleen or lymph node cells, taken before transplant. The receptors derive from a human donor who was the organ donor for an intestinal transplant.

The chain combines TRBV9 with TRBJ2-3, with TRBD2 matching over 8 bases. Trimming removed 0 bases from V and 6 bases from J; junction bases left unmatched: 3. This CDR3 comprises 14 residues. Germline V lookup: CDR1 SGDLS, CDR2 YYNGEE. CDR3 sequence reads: CASSVDGGGDTQYF. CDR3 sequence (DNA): TGTGCCAGCAGCGTAGACGGCGGGGGGGATACGCAGTATTTT.

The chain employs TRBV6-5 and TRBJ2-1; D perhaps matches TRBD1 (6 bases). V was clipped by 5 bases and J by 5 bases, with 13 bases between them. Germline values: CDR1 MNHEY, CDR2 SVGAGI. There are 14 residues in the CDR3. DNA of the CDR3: TGTGCCAGCAGTACAGGGTCGTTCAACAATGAGCAGTTCTTC. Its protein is CASSTGSFNNEQFF.

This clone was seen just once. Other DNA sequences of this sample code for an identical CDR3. The CDR3 reads CASTRQGRGSGELFF. CDR3 DNA: TGTGCCAGCACGCGACAGGGGCGGGGGAGCGGGGAGCTGTTTTTT. The V gene is TRBV7-9, the J gene TRBJ2-2, with a possible D match to TRBD1 (8 bases). V dropped 7 bases and J dropped 7 bases, with 19 bases sitting between them. The CDR3 extends over 15 amino acids. The V gene's germline CDR1 is SEHNR and CDR2 FQNEAQ (reference sequence).

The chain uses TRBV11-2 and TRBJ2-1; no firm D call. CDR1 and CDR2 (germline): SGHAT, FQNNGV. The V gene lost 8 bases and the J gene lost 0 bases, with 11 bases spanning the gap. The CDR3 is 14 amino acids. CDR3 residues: CASGSLGSYNEQFF. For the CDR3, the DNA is TGTGCCAGCGGTTCACTTGGCTCCTACAATGAGCAGTTCTTC.

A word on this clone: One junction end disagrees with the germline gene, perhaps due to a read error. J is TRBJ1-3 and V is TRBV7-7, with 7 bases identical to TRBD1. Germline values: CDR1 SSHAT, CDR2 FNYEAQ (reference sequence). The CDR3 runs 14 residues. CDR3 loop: CASSAGGGANTIYF. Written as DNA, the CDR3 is TGTGCTAGCAGCGCAGGGGGAGGCGCAAACACCATATATTTT.

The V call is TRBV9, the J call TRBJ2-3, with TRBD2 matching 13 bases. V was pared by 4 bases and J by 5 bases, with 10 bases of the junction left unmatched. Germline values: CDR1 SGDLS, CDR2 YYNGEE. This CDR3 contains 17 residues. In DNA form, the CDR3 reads TGTGCCAGCAGCACCGGACTAGCGGGAGATTGGAGAGATACGCAGTATTTT. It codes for CASSTGLAGDWRDTQYF.

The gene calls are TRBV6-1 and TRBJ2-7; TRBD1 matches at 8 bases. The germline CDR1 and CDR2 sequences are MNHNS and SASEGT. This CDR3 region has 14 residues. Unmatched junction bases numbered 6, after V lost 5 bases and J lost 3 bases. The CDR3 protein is CASSRGTGGYEQYF. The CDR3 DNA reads TGTGCCAGCAGTCGAGGGACAGGCGGCTACGAGCAGTACTTC.

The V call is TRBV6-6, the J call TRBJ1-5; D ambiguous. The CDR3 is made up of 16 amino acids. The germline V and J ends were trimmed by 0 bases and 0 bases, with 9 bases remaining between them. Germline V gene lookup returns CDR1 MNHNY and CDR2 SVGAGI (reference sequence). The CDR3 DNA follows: TGTGCCAGCAGTTACTCGAGCCAGCATAGCAATCAGCCCCAGCATTTT. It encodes CASSYSSQHSNQPQHF.

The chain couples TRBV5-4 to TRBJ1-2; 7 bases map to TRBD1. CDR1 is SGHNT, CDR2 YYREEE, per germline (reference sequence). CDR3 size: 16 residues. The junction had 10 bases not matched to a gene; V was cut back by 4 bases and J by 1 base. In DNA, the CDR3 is TGTGCCAGCAGCCCAGTTGGGGACAGCGTTAACTATGGCTACACCTTC. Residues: CASSPVGDSVNYGYTF.

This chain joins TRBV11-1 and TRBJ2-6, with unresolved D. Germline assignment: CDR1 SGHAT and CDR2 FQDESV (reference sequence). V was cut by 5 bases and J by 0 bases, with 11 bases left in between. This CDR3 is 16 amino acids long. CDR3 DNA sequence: TGTGCCAGCAGCCCTCTGACGGACTCTGGGGCCAACGTCCTGACTTTC. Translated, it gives CASSPLTDSGANVLTF.

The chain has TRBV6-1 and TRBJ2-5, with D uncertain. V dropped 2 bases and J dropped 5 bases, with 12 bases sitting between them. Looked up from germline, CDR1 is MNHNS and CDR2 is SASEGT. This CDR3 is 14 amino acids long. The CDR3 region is CASSEPIFIETQYF. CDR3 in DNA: TGTGCCAGCAGTGAACCGATTTTCATTGAGACCCAGTACTTC.

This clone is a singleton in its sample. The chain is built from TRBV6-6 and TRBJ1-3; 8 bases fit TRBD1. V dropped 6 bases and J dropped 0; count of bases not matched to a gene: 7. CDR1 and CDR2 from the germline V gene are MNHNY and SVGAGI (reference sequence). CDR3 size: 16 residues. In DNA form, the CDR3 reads TGTGCCAGCAGCCACACAGGGGGAGGCTCTGGAAACACCATATATTTT. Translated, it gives CASSHTGGGSGNTIYF.

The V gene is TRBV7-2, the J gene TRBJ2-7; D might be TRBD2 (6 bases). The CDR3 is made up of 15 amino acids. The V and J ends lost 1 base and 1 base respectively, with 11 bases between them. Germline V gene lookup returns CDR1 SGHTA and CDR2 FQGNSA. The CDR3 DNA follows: TGTGCCAGCAGCTTAGGCCTAGCGCATTCCTACGAGCAGTACTTC. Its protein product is CASSLGLAHSYEQYF. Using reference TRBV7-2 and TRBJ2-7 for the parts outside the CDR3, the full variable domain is GAGVSQSPSNKVTEKGKDVELRCDPISGHTALYWYRQSLGQGLEFLIYFQGNSAPDKSGLPSDRFSAERTGGSVSTLTIQRTQQEDSAVYLCASSLGLAHSYEQYFGPGTRLTVT.

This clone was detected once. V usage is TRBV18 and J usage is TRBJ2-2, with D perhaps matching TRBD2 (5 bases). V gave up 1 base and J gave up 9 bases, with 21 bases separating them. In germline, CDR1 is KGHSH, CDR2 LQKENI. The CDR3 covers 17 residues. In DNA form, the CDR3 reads TGTGCCAGCTCACCACTCGAGGGCAGCTCGTCAGTCCGGGAGCTGTTTTTT. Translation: CASSPLEGSSSVRELFF.

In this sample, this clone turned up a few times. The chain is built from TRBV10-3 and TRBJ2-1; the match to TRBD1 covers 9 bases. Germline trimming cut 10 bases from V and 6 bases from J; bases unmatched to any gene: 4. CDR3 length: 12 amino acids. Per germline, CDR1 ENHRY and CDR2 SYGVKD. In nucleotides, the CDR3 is TGTGCCACTCGGGACAGGGTCAATGAGCAGTTCTTC. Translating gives CATRDRVNEQFF.

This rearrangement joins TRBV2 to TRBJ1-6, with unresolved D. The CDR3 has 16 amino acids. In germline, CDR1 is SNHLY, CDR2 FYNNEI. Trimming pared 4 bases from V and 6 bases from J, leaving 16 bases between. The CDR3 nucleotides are TGTGCCAGCAGTGGAACTGGGTTTTCCGTTAATTCACCCCTCCACTTT. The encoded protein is CASSGTGFSVNSPLHF.

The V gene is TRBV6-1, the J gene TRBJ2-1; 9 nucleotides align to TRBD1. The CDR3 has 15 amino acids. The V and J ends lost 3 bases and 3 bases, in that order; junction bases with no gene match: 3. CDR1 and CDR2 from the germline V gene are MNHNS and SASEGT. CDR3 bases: TGTGCCAGCAGTGAGACAGGGGGGGACTACAATGAGCAGTTCTTC. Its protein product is CASSETGGDYNEQFF.

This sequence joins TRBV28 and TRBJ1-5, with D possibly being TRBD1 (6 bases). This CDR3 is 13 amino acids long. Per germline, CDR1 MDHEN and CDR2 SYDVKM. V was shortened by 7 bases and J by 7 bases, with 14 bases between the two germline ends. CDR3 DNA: TGTGCCAGCACAGGGGATTGGAAGCAGCCCCAGCATTTT. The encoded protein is CASTGDWKQPQHF.

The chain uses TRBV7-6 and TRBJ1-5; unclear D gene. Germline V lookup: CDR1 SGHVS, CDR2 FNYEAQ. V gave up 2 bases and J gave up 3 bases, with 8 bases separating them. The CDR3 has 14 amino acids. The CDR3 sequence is CASSLSGYNQPQHF. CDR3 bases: TGTGCCAGCAGCTTATCTGGATACAATCAGCCCCAGCATTTT.

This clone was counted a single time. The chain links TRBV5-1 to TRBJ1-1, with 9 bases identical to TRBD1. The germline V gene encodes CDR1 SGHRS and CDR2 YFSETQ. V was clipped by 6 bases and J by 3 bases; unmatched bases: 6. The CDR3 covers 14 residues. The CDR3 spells CASNPGQGYTEAFF. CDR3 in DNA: TGCGCCAGCAATCCGGGACAGGGCTACACTGAAGCTTTCTTT.

The CDR3, as DNA: TGCAGCGTTGTGCGGAGGAGCTCCTACAATGAGCAGTTCTTC. Translation: CSVVRRSSYNEQFF. V is TRBV29-1 and J is TRBJ2-1; possible D gene TRBD2, 5 bases. CDR1 and CDR2 from the germline V gene are SQVTM and ANQGSEA. The V and J ends lost 4 bases and 0 bases respectively, with 10 bases between them. The CDR3 runs to 14 residues.

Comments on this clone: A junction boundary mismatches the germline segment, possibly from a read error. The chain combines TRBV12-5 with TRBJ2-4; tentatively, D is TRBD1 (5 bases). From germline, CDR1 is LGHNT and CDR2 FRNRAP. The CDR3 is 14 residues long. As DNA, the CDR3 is TGTGCTAGTGGTTTGGGACCGGACAAAAGCATTCAGTACTTC. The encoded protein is CASGLGPDKSIQYF.

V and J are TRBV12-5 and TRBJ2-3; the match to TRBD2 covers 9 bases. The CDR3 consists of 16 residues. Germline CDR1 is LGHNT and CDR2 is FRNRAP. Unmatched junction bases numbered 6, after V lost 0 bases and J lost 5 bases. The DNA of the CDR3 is TGTGCTAGTGGTTTGGTACTAGGGCGGGGGGGAGATACGCAGTATTTT. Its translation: CASGLVLGRGGDTQYF.

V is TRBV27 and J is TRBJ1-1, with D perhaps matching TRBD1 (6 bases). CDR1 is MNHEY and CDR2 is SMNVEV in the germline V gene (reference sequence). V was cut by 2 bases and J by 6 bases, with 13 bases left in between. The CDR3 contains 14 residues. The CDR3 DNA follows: TGTGCCAGCAGTTTAAGGTTTGGGGGCGCTGAAGCTTTCTTT. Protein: CASSLRFGGAEAFF.

The CDR3, as DNA: TGTGCCAGCAGCCCCCGGACTAGCGGGCGCACAGATACGCAGTATTTT. Translating gives CASSPRTSGRTDTQYF. The V call is TRBV5-5, the J call TRBJ2-3, with 11 nucleotides matching TRBD2. This CDR3 has 16 residues. Germline V CDR1 and CDR2: SGHKS, YYEKEE (reference sequence). Unmatched junction bases numbered 5, after V lost 4 bases and J lost 1 base.

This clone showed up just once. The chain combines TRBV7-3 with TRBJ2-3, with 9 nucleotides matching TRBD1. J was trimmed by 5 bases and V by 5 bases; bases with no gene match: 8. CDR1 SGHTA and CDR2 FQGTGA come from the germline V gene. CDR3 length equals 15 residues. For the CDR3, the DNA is TGTGCCAGCAGCACCGGGACAGGGAGGGGAGATACGCAGTATTTT. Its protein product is CASSTGTGRGDTQYF.

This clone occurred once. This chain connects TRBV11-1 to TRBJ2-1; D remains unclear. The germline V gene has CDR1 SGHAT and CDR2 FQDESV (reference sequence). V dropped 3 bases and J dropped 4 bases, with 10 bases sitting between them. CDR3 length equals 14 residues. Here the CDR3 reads CASSFGREYNEQFF. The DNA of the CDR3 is TGTGCCAGCAGCTTTGGTAGAGAGTACAATGAGCAGTTCTTC.

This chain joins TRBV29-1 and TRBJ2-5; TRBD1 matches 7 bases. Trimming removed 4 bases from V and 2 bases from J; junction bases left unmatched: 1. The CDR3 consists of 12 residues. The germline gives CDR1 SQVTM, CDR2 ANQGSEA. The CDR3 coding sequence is TGCAGCGTTGCGGGACAGCAAGAGACCCAGTACTTC. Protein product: CSVAGQQETQYF. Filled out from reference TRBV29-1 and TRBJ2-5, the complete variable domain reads SAVISQKPSRDICQRGTSLTIQCQVDSQVTMMFWYRQQPGQSLTLIATANQGSEATYESGFVIDKFPISRPNLTFSTLTVSNMSPEDSSIYLCSVAGQQETQYFGPGTRLLVL.

The CDR3 bases are TGTGCCAGCAGCGGACAGGACAGGAGCTCCTACGAGCAGTACTTC. Its protein product is CASSGQDRSSYEQYF. The V and J genes are TRBV5-6 and TRBJ2-5; 7 bases are a match to TRBD1. The DNA end lines up better with TRBJ2-7; the J call may be wrong. The CDR3 consists of 15 residues. Germline V gene sequence: CDR1 SGHDT, CDR2 YYEEEE.

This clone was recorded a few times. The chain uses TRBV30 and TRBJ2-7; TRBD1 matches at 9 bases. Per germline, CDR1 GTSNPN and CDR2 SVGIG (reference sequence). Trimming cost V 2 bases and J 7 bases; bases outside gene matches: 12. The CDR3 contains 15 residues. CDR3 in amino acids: CAWSPSDRGTREQYF. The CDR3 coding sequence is TGTGCCTGGAGTCCATCGGACAGGGGTACGCGGGAGCAGTACTTC.

The CDR3 spells CASSETGLGYTF. CDR3 bases: TGTGCCAGCAGTGAAACAGGGCTCGGCTACACCTTC. The chain combines TRBV6-1 with TRBJ1-2, with a possible D match to TRBD1 (6 bases). The CDR3 contains 12 residues. CDR1 is MNHNS and CDR2 is SASEGT in the germline V gene. The ends were cut back, 2 bases at V and 8 bases at J, with 9 bases in the middle.

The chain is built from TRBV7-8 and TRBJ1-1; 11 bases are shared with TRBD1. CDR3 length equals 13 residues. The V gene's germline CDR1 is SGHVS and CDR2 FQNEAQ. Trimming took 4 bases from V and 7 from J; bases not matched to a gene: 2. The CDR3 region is CASSSDRGREAFF. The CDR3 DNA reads TGTGCCAGCAGCTCGGACAGGGGGCGTGAAGCTTTCTTT.